The text below deals with one TCR beta chain. This sample stems from a study of T cell changes during pregnancy in multiple sclerosis. Using immunoSEQ multiplex PCR, the repertoire was profiled, and TCRdb retains in-frame clones only, with some absent. Of 70,000 to 90,000 clones listed, roughly nine tenths are singletons. From germline, CDR1 is MNHNS and CDR2 SASEGT. This CDR3 contains 15 residues. The V end lost 0 bases, the J end lost 4 bases, and 12 bases lay between the germline ends. The source is a female donor in good health, serving as a control in a pregnancy study. Some clones in this sample may be carry-over from other donors' samples. Sequences were derived from PBMCs, sampled in the first trimester of pregnancy. The chain carries TRBV6-1 and TRBJ1-1; D remains ambiguous. The CDR3 DNA is TGTGCCAGCAGTGAAGCGCGCAAAGCGGGCACTGAAGCTTTCTTT. It specifies CASSEARKAGTEAFF.